The clone carrying this T cell receptor (beta chain) was found once. Its antigen is currently unknown. Treatment of the sample: about 20 received Ad26.COV2.S at low or high dose, single or two shots; roughly 5 received placebo; per-sample allocation not given. On day 63 after the first injection, vaccine and placebo recipients gave samples. Immunization relied on an Ad26 vector, which expressed Wuhan-strain SARS-CoV-2 spike. This entry comes from a study of Ad26.COV2.S vaccination and SARS-CoV-2 variants. Background on the study: Doses of Ad26.COV2.S were injected into muscle once or twice, 56 days apart. Notes on the study in general: Substantial breadth in spike-specific CD8+ and CD4+ T cell responses was reportedly seen after vaccination. The study found similar non-spike TCR breadth in vaccine and placebo recipients.

This table comes from immunoSEQ multiplex PCR, and its TCRdb copy is limited to in-frame clones, with some not included. The sample has around 270,000 clones, around 88% seen once. The CDR3 runs 14 residues. Germline V gene data show CDR1 as SEHNR and CDR2 as FQNEAQ (reference sequence). The V gene end was trimmed by 6 bases and the J gene end by 3 bases; junction bases not matched to a gene: 5. Specimen: peripheral blood, collected in a trial of Ad26.COV2.S vaccine versus placebo. The chain combines TRBV7-9 with TRBJ2-3; TRBD1 agrees at 8 bases. The sequence was obtained from a person between 18 and 65 years old who received the Ad26.COV2.S COVID-19 vaccine or a placebo. CDR3 nucleotides: TGTGCCAGCAGAACACGGACAGGGACAGATACGCAGTATTTT. This translates into CASRTRTGTDTQYF.